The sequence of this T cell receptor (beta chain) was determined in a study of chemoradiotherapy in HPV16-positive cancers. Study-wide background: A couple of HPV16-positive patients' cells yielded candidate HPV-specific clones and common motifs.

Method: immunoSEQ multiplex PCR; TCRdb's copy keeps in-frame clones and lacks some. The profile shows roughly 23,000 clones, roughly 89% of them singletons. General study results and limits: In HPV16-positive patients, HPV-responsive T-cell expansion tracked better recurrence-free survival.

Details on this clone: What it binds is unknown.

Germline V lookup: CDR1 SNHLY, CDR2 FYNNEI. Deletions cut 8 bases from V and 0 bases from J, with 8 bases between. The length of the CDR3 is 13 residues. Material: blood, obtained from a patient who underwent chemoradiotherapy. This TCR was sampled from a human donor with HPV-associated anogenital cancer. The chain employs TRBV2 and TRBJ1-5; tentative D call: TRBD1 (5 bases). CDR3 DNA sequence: TGTGCCAGCGAGACAGATAGCAATCAGCCCCAGCATTTT. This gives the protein CASETDSNQPQHF.